A single sample is the source of the 7 T cell receptor beta chains below, sequenced in a study of regulatory T cells in long-lasting Graves disease. Time point reported: persistent/refractory GD, antithyroid drugs over 5 years with positive TRAb. Extracted RNA from PBMCs served as the source of the TCR library. HTBI primers from iRepertoire and Arm-PCR of CDR3 regions yielded the TCR beta libraries. TCRdb re-derived calls from the multiplex PCR reads in MiXCR, one entry per CDR3 protein. The table has about 340,000 distinct CDR3 sequences, around 19% seen once. This material consisted of peripheral blood mononuclear cells (PBMCs), taken when the disease was refractory, from a patient treated with antithyroid drugs. All receptors come from a female donor with Graves disease.

This clonotype was counted at least ten times. This chain's CDR3 is CASSFRPLYEQYF. The CDR3 region has the DNA TGTGCCAGCAGTTTTCGGCCCCTCTACGAGCAGTACTTC. The V gene is TRBV7-2, the J gene TRBJ2-7, with unresolved D. CDR1 and CDR2 (germline): SGHTA, FQGNSA. The CDR3 has 13 residues. V was shortened by 6 bases and J by 3 bases, with 12 bases between the two germline ends.

This clonotype was counted at least ten times. The V and J genes are TRBV12-3 or TRBV12-4 and TRBJ1-4; a weak D match, TRBD1 (5 bases). The length of the CDR3 is 14 residues. Between the trimmed V and J ends, which lost 5 bases and 7 bases, there was a span of 14 bases. CDR3 in DNA: TGTGCCAGCAGTACACCGGGACTGGGTGAAAAACTGTTTTTT. Protein product: CASSTPGLGEKLFF.

Many counts were recorded for this clonotype. The rearrangement uses TRBV28 and TRBJ2-6; TRBD1 is a possible D gene (6 bases). The V gene's germline CDR1 is MDHEN and CDR2 SYDVKM. Trimming took off 6 bases at V and 0 bases at J, with 9 bases between the two ends. CDR3 length equals 15 residues. The CDR3 coding sequence is TGTGCCAGCAGCTTACAGGGCTCTGGGGCCAACGTCCTGACTTTC. Its translation is CASSLQGSGANVLTF.

This clonotype appeared many times. The genes are TRBV2 and TRBJ2-2; unclear D gene. Looked up from germline, CDR1 is SNHLY and CDR2 is FYNNEI. Trimming removed 4 bases at V and 1 base at J, with 4 bases between. This CDR3 region has 13 residues. The CDR3, as DNA: TGTGCCAGCAGTGGTGAGAACACCGGGGAGCTGTTTTTT. This encodes CASSGENTGELFF.

This clonotype was seen many times. This rearrangement joins TRBV12-3 or TRBV12-4 to TRBJ1-4, with a tentative D call TRBD1 (5 bases). CDR3 size: 14 residues. The V gene lost 3 bases and the J gene lost 7 bases, with 12 bases spanning the gap. CDR3 sequence reads: CASSFSGWGEKLFF. The CDR3 nucleotides are TGTGCCAGCAGTTTTTCAGGGTGGGGTGAAAAACTGTTTTTT.

This clonotype was observed at least ten times. Possible read error: a much larger clone is one base away. The J gene is TRBJ2-7, the V gene TRBV28; no clear D. Germline values: CDR1 MDHEN, CDR2 SYDVKM. The CDR3 sequence is 11 residues long. Trimming left V 8 bases short and J 0 bases short, with 5 bases between. The CDR3 is CASGYSYEQYF. DNA for the CDR3: TGTGCCAGCGGTTACTCCTACGAGCAGTACTTC.

This clonotype was counted only a few times. The V call is TRBV14, the J call TRBJ2-7; D is perhaps TRBD2 (5 bases). V was clipped by 1 base and J by 2 bases, with 12 bases between them. The germline CDR1 and CDR2 sequences are SGHDN and FVKESK. This CDR3 is built from 15 residues. The CDR3: CASSQGGIFPYEQYF. DNA of the CDR3: TGTGCCAGCAGCCAAGGAGGGATCTTTCCCTACGAGCAGTACTTC.